The 16 T cell receptor beta chains below were found in one sample sequenced in a study of cytotoxic CD8 clonotypes in ibrutinib-treated CLL. TCRdb's table, derived via immunoSEQ multiplex PCR, lists solely in-frame clones and lacks some. The profile shows about 160,000 clones, 88% of them singletons. The sequencing here drew on PBMCs, taken at disease progression, from a patient treated with ibrutinib. Receptors were obtained from a human donor with chronic lymphocytic leukemia.

This chain connects TRBV7-2 to TRBJ2-7, with 9 bases identical to TRBD2. CDR1 is SGHTA and CDR2 is FQGNSA in the germline V gene. The CDR3 length is 14 residues. Trimming cost V 5 bases and J 3 bases; bases outside gene matches: 5. CDR3 in DNA: TGTGCCAGCAGCCCTAGCGGGACCTTCTACGAGCAGTACTTC. This gives the protein CASSPSGTFYEQYF.

The rearrangement links TRBV7-9 to TRBJ2-1; TRBD2 agrees at 9 bases. The CDR3 loop spans 14 amino acids. V lost 2 bases to trimming and J lost 7 bases; unmatched junction nucleotides: 3. The germline gives CDR1 SEHNR, CDR2 FQNEAQ (reference sequence). The CDR3 region has the DNA TGTGCCAGCAGCTTACTGACTAGCGGTAATGAGCAGTTCTTC. Its protein product is CASSLLTSGNEQFF.

The chain links TRBV7-9 to TRBJ1-1; TRBD1 is a possible D gene (6 bases). The V end was cut by 5 bases, the J end by 4 bases, with 17 bases between. The CDR3 contains 15 residues. Germline V gene data show CDR1 as SEHNR and CDR2 as FQNEAQ (reference sequence). The CDR3 sequence is CASSPHRRRGTEAFF. The CDR3 DNA is TGTGCCAGCAGCCCGCATCGGCGCAGGGGCACTGAAGCTTTCTTT.

The chain employs TRBV9 and TRBJ2-1; D is unclear. V lost 4 bases, J lost 8 bases, and 16 bases lay in between. The CDR3 is 14 residues long. Per germline, CDR1 SGDLS and CDR2 YYNGEE. This CDR3 reads CASSPQKKEDEQFF. In DNA form, the CDR3 reads TGTGCCAGCAGCCCTCAGAAAAAGGAAGATGAGCAGTTCTTC.

The rearrangement joins TRBV2 to TRBJ1-1, with a possible D match to TRBD1 (6 bases). The CDR3 totals 17 residues. V was trimmed by 6 bases and J by 0 bases, leaving 20 bases between them. Germline V gene data show CDR1 as SNHLY and CDR2 as FYNNEI. The chain's CDR3 is CASRRERTVNMNTEAFF. CDR3 nucleotide sequence: TGTGCCAGCAGAAGGGAGAGGACAGTAAACATGAACACTGAAGCTTTCTTT. Variable domain in full (rest from reference TRBV2 and TRBJ1-1): EPEVTQTPSHQVTQMGQEVILRCVPISNHLYFYWYRQILGQKVEFLVSFYNNEISEKSEIFDDQFSVERPDGSNFTLKIRSTKLEDSAMYFCASRRERTVNMNTEAFFGQGTRLTVV.

In DNA, the CDR3 is TGTGCCAGCTCAACCGACAGGGGCAATCAGCCCCAGCATTTT. Translating it yields CASSTDRGNQPQHF. The chain employs TRBV18 and TRBJ1-5; the match to TRBD1 covers 7 bases. V lost 5 bases to trimming and J lost 2 bases; unmatched junction nucleotides: 3. Germline V lookup: CDR1 KGHSH, CDR2 LQKENI. This CDR3 is built from 14 residues. The entire variable domain, with the rest obtained from reference TRBV18 and TRBJ1-5, is as follows: NAGVMQNPRHLVRRRGQEARLRCSPMKGHSHVYWYRQLPEEGLKFMVYLQKENIIDESGMPKERFSAEFPKEGPSILRIQQVVRGDSAAYFCASSTDRGNQPQHFGDGTRLSIL.

About this clone: The germline gene is not matched at one end of the junction; a read error may be the cause. This chain connects TRBV7-7 to TRBJ2-2; 8 bases fit TRBD2. Germline V lookup: CDR1 SSHAT, CDR2 FNYEAQ (reference sequence). The CDR3 length is 16 residues. As DNA, the CDR3 is TGTGCTAGCAGCCCCCTCCCAGCGGGAGTAGCCGGGGAGCTGTTTTTT. The encoded protein is CASSPLPAGVAGELFF.

This clone occurred a few times. CDR3 sequence (DNA): TGCGCCAGCAGCCAAGAAGATATGACACTGAGACGGGGCTACACCTTC. It codes for CASSQEDMTLRRGYTF. This chain links TRBV4-1 with TRBJ1-2; D remains ambiguous. The CDR3 contains 16 residues. Germline V gene data show CDR1 as MGHRA and CDR2 as YSYEKL. Trimming pared 0 bases from V and 8 bases from J, leaving 19 bases between.

The rearrangement links TRBV7-2 to TRBJ2-7, with D possibly matching TRBD1 (6 bases). The CDR3 is 15 amino acids. Per the germline V gene, CDR1 is SGHTA and CDR2 is FQGNSA. Trimming shortened V by 4 bases and J by 6 bases, and 19 bases separated the two germline ends. CDR3 in amino acids: CASSSSGQSLGEQYF. The CDR3 DNA is TGTGCCAGCAGCTCCAGCGGACAGAGTTTAGGCGAGCAGTACTTC.

The genes are TRBV21-1 and TRBJ2-7; TRBD1, the table's D call, was not compared with the DNA. TRBV21-1 is tagged as a pseudogene. The CDR3 sequence is 16 residues long. In DNA, the CDR3 is TGTGCCAGCAGCAACTTAAGGGACAGGGTTCCCTACGAGCAGTACTTC. Translated, it gives CASSNLRDRVPYEQYF.

The V and J genes are TRBV6-1 and TRBJ1-3; 7 bases match TRBD1. The V segment lost 4 bases and the J segment 9 bases; nucleotides outside the gene matches: 6. This CDR3 contains 13 residues. CDR1 and CDR2 (germline): MNHNS, SASEGT. The CDR3 here is CASSGQRQGTIYF. CDR3 nucleotides: TGTGCCAGCAGTGGACAAAGACAGGGCACCATATATTTT.

This sequence joins TRBV15 and TRBJ2-7; TRBD2 matches 9 bases. The V gene's germline CDR1 is LNHNV and CDR2 YYDKDF (reference sequence). J was trimmed by 1 base and V by 0 bases; bases with no gene match: 13. The CDR3 runs 19 residues. CDR3 protein: CATSRDLGVAGAKSYEQYF. The CDR3 region has the DNA TGTGCCACCAGCAGAGATCTTGGGGTAGCGGGAGCGAAGTCCTACGAGCAGTACTTC.

This chain links TRBV19 with TRBJ1-2; the D is unclear. CDR1 LNHDA and CDR2 SQIVND come from the germline V gene (reference sequence). The length of the CDR3 is 13 residues. Trimming took 5 bases from V and 7 from J, leaving 14 bases between them. The CDR3 nucleotides read TGTGCCAGTAGTGGCTTCAGGCATGTTGGCTACACCTTC. As protein: CASSGFRHVGYTF.

V is TRBV7-8 and J is TRBJ1-3, with 8 bases identical to TRBD1. The germline V gene encodes CDR1 SGHVS and CDR2 FQNEAQ. V trimming: 6 bases; J trimming: 0 bases; junction bases outside the gene matches: 7. This CDR3 spans 16 amino acids. CDR3 loop: CASRPLTGGSGNTIYF. The CDR3 DNA follows: TGTGCCAGCAGGCCCCTTACAGGGGGCTCTGGAAACACCATATATTTT.

The chain has TRBV19 and TRBJ2-4; 7 bases match TRBD2. Germline CDR1 reads LNHDA; CDR2 reads SQIVND (reference sequence). The ends lost 7 bases at V and 3 bases at J; junction bases unmatched: 3. The CDR3 extends over 13 amino acids. The chain's CDR3 is CASKWEGKNIQYF. CDR3 in DNA: TGTGCCAGTAAATGGGAGGGCAAAAACATTCAGTACTTC. The variable domain in full, with the rest retrieved from reference TRBV19 and TRBJ2-4, is DGGITQSPKYLFRKEGQNVTLSCEQNLNHDAMYWYRQDPGQGLRLIYYSQIVNDFQKGDIAEGYSVSREKKESFPLTVTSAQKNPTAFYLCASKWEGKNIQYFGAGTRLSVL.

In DNA, the CDR3 is TGTGCCAGCAGCTTAGCACAGGGGGGAAACACCATATATTTT. It encodes CASSLAQGGNTIYF. The J gene is TRBJ1-3, the V gene TRBV7-2, with 7 bases identical to TRBD1. Germline-derived CDR1 and CDR2 are SGHTA and FQGNSA. There are 14 residues in the CDR3. Germline trimming cut 0 bases from V and 4 bases from J; bases unmatched to any gene: 0. The full variable domain, rest sourced from reference TRBV7-2 and TRBJ1-3, is GAGVSQSPSNKVTEKGKDVELRCDPISGHTALYWYRQSLGQGLEFLIYFQGNSAPDKSGLPSDRFSAERTGGSVSTLTIQRTQQEDSAVYLCASSLAQGGNTIYFGEGSWLTVV.